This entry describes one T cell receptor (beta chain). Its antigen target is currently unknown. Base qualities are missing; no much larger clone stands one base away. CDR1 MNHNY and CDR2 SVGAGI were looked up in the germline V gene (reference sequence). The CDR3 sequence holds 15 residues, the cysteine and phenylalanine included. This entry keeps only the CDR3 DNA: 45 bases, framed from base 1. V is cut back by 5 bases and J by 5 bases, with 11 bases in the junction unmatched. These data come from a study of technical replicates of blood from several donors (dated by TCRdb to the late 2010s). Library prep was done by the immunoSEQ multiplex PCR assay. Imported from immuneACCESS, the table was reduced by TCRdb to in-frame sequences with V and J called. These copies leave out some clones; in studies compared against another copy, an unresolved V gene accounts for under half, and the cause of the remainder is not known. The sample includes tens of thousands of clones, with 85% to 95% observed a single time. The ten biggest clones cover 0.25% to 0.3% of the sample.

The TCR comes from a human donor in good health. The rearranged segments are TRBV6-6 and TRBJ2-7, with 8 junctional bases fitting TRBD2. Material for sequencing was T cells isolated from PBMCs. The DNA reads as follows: TGTGCCAGCAGTCAGACTGAGGAGCGGGGGCACGAGCAGTACTTC. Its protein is CASSQTEERGHEQYF.